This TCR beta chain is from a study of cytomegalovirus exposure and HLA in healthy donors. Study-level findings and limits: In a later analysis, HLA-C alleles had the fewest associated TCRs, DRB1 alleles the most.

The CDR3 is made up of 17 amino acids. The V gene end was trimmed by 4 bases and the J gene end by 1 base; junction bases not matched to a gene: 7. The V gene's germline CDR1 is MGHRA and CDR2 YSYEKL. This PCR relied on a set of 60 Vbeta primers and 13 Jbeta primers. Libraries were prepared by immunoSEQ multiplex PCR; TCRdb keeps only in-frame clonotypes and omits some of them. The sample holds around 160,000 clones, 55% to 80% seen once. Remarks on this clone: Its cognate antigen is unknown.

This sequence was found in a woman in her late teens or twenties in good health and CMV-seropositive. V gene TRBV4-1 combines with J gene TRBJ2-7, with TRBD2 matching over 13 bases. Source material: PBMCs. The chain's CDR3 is CASSLWTSGSTSYEQYF. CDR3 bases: TGCGCCAGCAGCCTCTGGACTAGCGGGAGCACATCCTACGAGCAGTACTTC.